A single sample is the source of the 5 T cell receptor beta chains below, sequenced in a study of blood T cell repertoires in COVID-19 (dated by TCRdb to about 2020). Receptors were amplified or captured by the immunoSEQ multiplex PCR assay. TCRdb re-hosts the immuneACCESS table, in-frame sequences only. Its copies lack some clones; in the studies checked, an unresolved V gene accounts for under half of them, and the cause for the rest is not known. The sample table records 50,000 or so clones; about 90% of these occur just once. About a sixth of the sample is in the top ten clones. Input material: peripheral blood. The origin of the receptors is a human donor with active COVID-19. The donor label of this sample is uncertain.

This chain links TRBV20-1 with TRBJ2-5, with D tentatively TRBD2 (5 bases). Germline CDR1 DFQATT, CDR2 SNEGSKA (reference sequence). CDR3 length: 11 amino acids. Trimming took off 5 bases at V and 7 bases at J, with 11 bases between the two ends. CDR3 nucleotide sequence: TGCAGTGCTGAAGTGGGGAGGACCCAGTACTTC. Translated, it gives CSAEVGRTQYF.

The V gene is TRBV4-3, the J gene TRBJ2-7; D possibly corresponds to TRBD1 (6 bases). The V end lost 3 bases, the J end lost 6 bases, and 15 bases lay between the germline ends. This CDR3 comprises 14 residues. Germline values: CDR1 LGHNA, CDR2 YSLEER. Written as DNA, the CDR3 is TGCGCCAGCAGCCAGACCCTGGACAGCAGCGAGCAGTACTTC. This translates into CASSQTLDSSEQYF.

The chain is built from TRBV5-5 and TRBJ2-1, with D tentatively TRBD1 (6 bases). CDR1 and CDR2 from the germline V gene are SGHKS and YYEKEE (reference sequence). The CDR3 length is 15 residues. Trimming cost V 3 bases and J 0 bases, with 10 bases left between them. The CDR3 reads CASSWDTVSYNEQFF. The CDR3, as DNA: TGTGCCAGCAGCTGGGACACCGTCTCCTACAATGAGCAGTTCTTC. The full variable domain, rest sourced from reference TRBV5-5 and TRBJ2-1, is DAGVTQSPTHLIKTRGQQVTLRCSPISGHKSVSWYQQVLGQGPQFIFQYYEKEERGRGNFPDRFSARQFPNYSSELNVNALLLGDSALYLCASSWDTVSYNEQFFGPGTRLTVL.

The chain has TRBV4-3 and TRBJ2-3, with 8 bases identical to TRBD2. The CDR3 is 17 residues long. Trimming removed 2 bases from V and 2 bases from J; junction bases left unmatched: 9. Germline CDR1 is LGHNA and CDR2 is YSLEER. CDR3 region: CASSQKGGAGDTDTQYF. The CDR3 bases are TGCGCCAGCAGCCAAAAGGGGGGAGCGGGGGACACAGATACGCAGTATTTT.

The V and J genes are TRBV19 and TRBJ1-1; 7 nucleotides agree with TRBD1. This CDR3 region has 14 residues. Germline values: CDR1 LNHDA, CDR2 SQIVND (reference sequence). Germline trimming cut 5 bases from V and 0 bases from J; bases unmatched to any gene: 3. Written as DNA, the CDR3 is TGTGCCAGTAGTGACAGGGTAATGAACACTGAAGCTTTCTTT. It is translated as CASSDRVMNTEAFF. Variable domain in full (rest from reference TRBV19 and TRBJ1-1): DGGITQSPKYLFRKEGQNVTLSCEQNLNHDAMYWYRQDPGQGLRLIYYSQIVNDFQKGDIAEGYSVSREKKESFPLTVTSAQKNPTAFYLCASSDRVMNTEAFFGQGTRLTVV.